A single T cell receptor (beta chain) is shown here with its context. Its antigen is still unknown. It has no much larger one-base neighbor in the sample; base qualities were not kept. The data originate from a study of blood T cells in healthy people across ages (dated by TCRdb to between 2015 and 2017). For the study in its entirety: Template switching captured roughly one uniquely barcoded TCR beta cDNA molecule per two T cells in model experiments. The study measured age-related changes in TCR beta repertoire diversity using deep sequencing normalized with unique cDNA molecular identifiers. Four age groups were formed from the donors: young (average around 15 years), middle-aged (approximately 39), aged (roughly 56) and long-lived (around 82). For two donors (one aged 18 to 30 and one aged 80 or older), the study analyzed two additional independent replicas of 1 million unique cDNA reads from the same blood draw.

Trimming removed 5 bases from V and 3 bases from J, leaving 8 bases between the germline ends. The CDR3 numbers 13 residues from cysteine through phenylalanine. CDR3 DNA is the only sequence kept; it has 39 bases, read in frame from the first base. The germline V gene provides CDR1 MDHEN and CDR2 SYDVKM. The protocol used for the library was 5' RACE. This sample was sequenced with an Illumina HiSeq 2500. The second PCR ran for about 6 to 12 cycles and used a J-beta primer mix along with a sample-barcoded 5' primer. Each TCR beta cDNA molecule received a unique molecular identifier from a template-switch 5' adaptor carrying 12 random nucleotides. Each sample yielded at least 3 million CDR3-containing paired-end reads. All of the RNA was converted into first-strand cDNA using the Mint cDNA synthesis kit, with a TRBC-specific oligonucleotide serving as the primer. Following uracil-DNA glycosylase treatment, all cDNA underwent a first 18-cycle PCR with the universal primers M1SS and BC2_uni_R. From the authors' description of their analysis: Normalization of each sample was performed by random selection of 1 million high-quality reads, each carrying a distinct molecular identifier. Instead of being binned into consensus sequences, reads with shared molecular identifiers were discarded. MiTCR, run with a Q25 quality threshold and the strictest error-elimination algorithm, handled CDR3 identification, clonotype clustering and error correction. A nonparametric unseen species model with Euler transformation was used to estimate lower-bound total TCR beta diversity. The raw public data were reprocessed by TCRdb itself: fastp quality trimming at Q25, MiXCR clonotype calling, in-frame beta chains only. Each record represents a unique CDR3 protein, reported with the most common genes and DNA among its rows. The V and J calls come from TCRdb's annotation, not from the publication. The sample yields under 1,100,000 distinct CDR3 sequences; approximately 25% were counted once. The ten most abundant clones make up 0.65% to 0.75% of the sample.

Donors were a few dozen systemically healthy Caucasian individuals from Russia aged 6 to 90 years. Each donor gave about 9.2 milliliters of peripheral blood, drawn into EDTA-treated Vacutainer tubes. PBMCs were isolated by Ficoll-Paque density-gradient centrifugation, with at least 6 million obtained per sample. Total RNA was extracted from PBMCs with Trizol reagent, with at least 5 micrograms obtained per sample. For every donor, flow cytometry on a PBMC aliquot measured the percentage of naive CD45RAhigh/CD27high T cells. The full study reports these points: Compared with the aged group, more naive CD4+ T cells, fewer expanded clones and increased TCR diversity were shown by the long-lived group, suggesting age selection. As age increased, observed TCR beta diversity per million T cells dropped in a roughly linear way, and a significant reduction was already evident by age around 41. Donor CMV infection status was unknown, potentially confounding age-related changes in expanded clonotypes. Total diversity estimates from one million sequenced T cells were considered lower bounds and underestimates. Since profiling was done on bulk unsorted PBMCs, naive and antigen-experienced compartments could not be conclusively compared. Observed TCR beta diversity correlated strongly with the percentage of naive T cells measured by flow cytometry.

These data were also filed under a second study, of T cells of mothers and their children. The second paper states: Nine systemically healthy Caucasian individuals served as donors, namely three mothers together with their six children. cDNA synthesis used all of the extracted RNA, with 1.5 ug of RNA in each 15 ul reaction. In the second PCR, the M1S primer added sample barcodes and 2-4 random nucleotides. Over 8 million TCR beta CDR3 reads were obtained for each mother, and approximately 3 million reads were obtained for each child. Thymic selection shapes the output of TCR recombination in a similar way in related and unrelated pairs, and inherited differences have a minor effect. Related mother-child pairs always showed normalized repertoire overlap that was slightly higher than in unrelated mother-child pairs, though the difference was never significant. No persistent microchimeric T cell clones were detected, at a sensitivity of 80 to 100 clones per million clonotypes. The study used deep NGS to compare TCR beta repertoires of mothers and children, seeking features distinguishing related mother-child pairs from unrelated individuals. Mothers averaged about 40 +/- 4 years of age and children averaged about 10 +/- 4 years. After adapters were ligated using NEBNext reagents, the libraries underwent 100+100 nt paired-end sequencing on an Illumina HiSeq 2000. To prevent cross-contamination, the mother and child libraries were prepared a month apart and were sequenced in separate runs. Between roughly 500,000 and 2,300,000 distinct TCR beta clonotypes were identified per donor. Naive TCR beta clonotypes were estimated from low-frequency clonotypes matched to each donor's FACS-determined naive share, without sorting.

This clonotype was sampled from a girl aged 2 to 10 in good health. The chain is encoded by TRBV28 joined to TRBJ1-5; the D gene is unclear. The sample consisted of blood. The bases read TGTGCCAGCAGTGATGTTCCCAATCAGCCCCAGCATTTT. Its protein product is CASSDVPNQPQHF. Here the CDR3 is joined to the reference TRBV28 and TRBJ1-5 genes, and the full variable domain is: DVKVTQSSRYLVKRTGEKVFLECVQDMDHENMFWYRQDPGLGLRLIYFSYDVKMKEKGDIPEGYSVSREKKERFSLILESASTNQTSMYLCASSDVPNQPQHFGDGTRLSIL.